The TCR beta chain described here comes from a study of control samples from healthy donors and cancer patients. With regard to this clone: The same CDR3 is also encoded by other DNA sequences in this sample.

Repertoires were generated with immunoSEQ multiplex PCR, while TCRdb's copy carries only in-frame clones and drops some. The sample carries some 110,000 clones, 85% to 90% recorded once. With 3 bases clipped from V and 2 bases from J, the junction kept 3 bases outside the gene matches. Germline V gene lookup returns CDR1 KGHSH and CDR2 LQKENI. This CDR3 has 14 residues. Sequenced sample: PBMCs. This TCR was recovered from a woman aged 45-65 years with colorectal cancer. The rearrangement uses TRBV18 and TRBJ1-2, with 7 positions matching TRBD1. CDR3 bases: TGTGCCAGCTCACCGGACAGGAACAACTATGGCTACACCTTC. This codes for CASSPDRNNYGYTF.